The 7 T cell receptor beta chains listed next were all sequenced from one sample in a study of T cell repertoires and Cas9 in healthy adults. Sequencing was performed with immunoSEQ multiplex PCR; in TCRdb, only in-frame clones are kept and a portion is missing. The table lists some 20,000 clones, 91% of them singletons. Material for sequencing was CD4+ effector T cells (CD127+, CD25-, CD137-, CD154-) from PBMCs; culture status not recorded. The receptors derive from a human donor in good health.

The chain combines TRBV6-6 with TRBJ1-5; D uncertain. The CDR3 runs to 14 residues. Trimming stripped 7 bases from V and 6 bases from J, with 16 bases between. Germline V gene lookup returns CDR1 MNHNY and CDR2 SVGAGI (reference sequence). The CDR3 loop reads CASIMATQSQPQHF. The DNA of the CDR3 is TGTGCCAGCATTATGGCCACACAGAGTCAGCCCCAGCATTTT.

The chain recombines TRBV23-1 with TRBJ1-1; TRBD1 matches at 7 bases. TRBV23-1 is marked as an open reading frame, function uncertain. The V and J ends lost 6 bases and 4 bases, in that order; junction bases with no gene match: 8. CDR3 length: 14 residues. The CDR3 here is CASRNRGRVTEAFF. CDR3 nucleotides: TGCGCCAGCAGAAACAGGGGCCGGGTCACTGAAGCTTTCTTT.

The chain couples TRBV19 to TRBJ2-7, with TRBD1 matching over 8 bases. The length of the CDR3 is 14 residues. The trim removed 5 bases at V and 1 base at J, leaving 4 bases unmatched. Germline-derived CDR1 and CDR2 are LNHDA and SQIVND (reference sequence). The CDR3 sequence: CASSPGTGSYEQYF. The DNA of the CDR3 is TGTGCCAGTAGTCCCGGGACAGGATCCTACGAGCAGTACTTC. Full variable domain (remainder filled in from reference TRBV19 and TRBJ2-7): DGGITQSPKYLFRKEGQNVTLSCEQNLNHDAMYWYRQDPGQGLRLIYYSQIVNDFQKGDIAEGYSVSREKKESFPLTVTSAQKNPTAFYLCASSPGTGSYEQYFGPGTRLTVT.

J is TRBJ2-3 and V is TRBV10-3; D unresolved. The CDR3 covers 13 residues. The V end lost 6 bases, the J end lost 6 bases, and 13 bases lay between the germline ends. Per the germline V gene, CDR1 is ENHRY and CDR2 is SYGVKD. CDR3 in amino acids: CAISEPPADTQYF. In DNA, the CDR3 is TGTGCCATCAGCGAACCCCCGGCGGATACGCAGTATTTT.

This chain joins TRBV6-5 and TRBJ1-5; TRBD1 aligns across 8 bases. The CDR3 runs to 15 residues. CDR1 is MNHEY, CDR2 SVGAGI, per germline. The J segment lost 2 bases and the V segment lost 5 bases, leaving 5 bases of the junction unmatched. CDR3 sequence (DNA): TGTGCCAGCAGTCCACAGGGGGACGGCAATCAGCCCCAGCATTTT. Translation gives CASSPQGDGNQPQHF.

V and J are TRBV5-8 and TRBJ2-3; 7 nucleotides agree with TRBD1. Germline V CDR1 and CDR2: SGHTS, YDEGEE. The V and J ends lost 5 bases and 5 bases, in that order; junction bases with no gene match: 5. The length of the CDR3 is 13 residues. DNA of the CDR3: TGTGCCAGCAGGGGGAGACAGGGAGATACGCAGTATTTT. The encoded protein is CASRGRQGDTQYF.

This sequence joins TRBV5-5 and TRBJ2-7; 13 positions agree with TRBD2. Germline loops: CDR1 SGHKS, CDR2 YYEKEE (reference sequence). CDR3 length: 14 amino acids. Trimming at V came to 0 bases and at J to 6 bases, leaving 0 bases not matched to a gene. CDR3 amino acids: CASSLGLAGGEQYF. CDR3 in DNA: TGTGCCAGCAGCTTGGGACTAGCGGGAGGCGAGCAGTACTTC.